This T cell receptor beta chain was profiled in a study of T cell responses to AZD1222 COVID-19 vaccine. This clone was observed once. The length of the CDR3 is 13 residues. Germline values: CDR1 SGHAT, CDR2 FQNNGV. V was cut by 7 bases and J by 1 base, with 7 bases left in between. The repertoire was sequenced with immunoSEQ multiplex PCR; TCRdb's copy has only in-frame clones and lacks some. This sample carries about 140,000 clones, 89% of them seen once, and the ten largest clones take about 4.8%. This receptor was taken from an adult in good health. The source material was peripheral blood, sampled on day 0 of AZD1222 vaccination. The chain recombines TRBV11-2 with TRBJ2-2; D is unclear. The CDR3 sequence: CASMVGNTGELFF. The CDR3 DNA is TGTGCCAGCATGGTGGGGAACACCGGGGAGCTGTTTTTT.